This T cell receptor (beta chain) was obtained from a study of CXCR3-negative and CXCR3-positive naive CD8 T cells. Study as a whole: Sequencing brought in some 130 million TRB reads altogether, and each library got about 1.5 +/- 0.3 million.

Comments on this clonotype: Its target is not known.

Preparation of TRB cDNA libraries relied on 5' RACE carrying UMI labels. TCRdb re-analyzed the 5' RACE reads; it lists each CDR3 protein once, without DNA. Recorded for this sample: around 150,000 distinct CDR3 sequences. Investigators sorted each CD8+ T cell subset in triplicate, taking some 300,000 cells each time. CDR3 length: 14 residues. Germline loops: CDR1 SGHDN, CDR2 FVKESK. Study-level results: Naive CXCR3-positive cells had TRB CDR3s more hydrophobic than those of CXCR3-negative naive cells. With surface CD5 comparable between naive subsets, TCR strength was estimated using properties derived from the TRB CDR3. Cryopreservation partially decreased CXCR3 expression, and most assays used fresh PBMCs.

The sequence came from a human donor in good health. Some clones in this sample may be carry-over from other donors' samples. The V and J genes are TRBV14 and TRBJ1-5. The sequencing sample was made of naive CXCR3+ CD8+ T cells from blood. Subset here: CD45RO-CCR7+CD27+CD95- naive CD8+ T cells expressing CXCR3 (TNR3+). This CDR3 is CASSQDQGNQPQHF.